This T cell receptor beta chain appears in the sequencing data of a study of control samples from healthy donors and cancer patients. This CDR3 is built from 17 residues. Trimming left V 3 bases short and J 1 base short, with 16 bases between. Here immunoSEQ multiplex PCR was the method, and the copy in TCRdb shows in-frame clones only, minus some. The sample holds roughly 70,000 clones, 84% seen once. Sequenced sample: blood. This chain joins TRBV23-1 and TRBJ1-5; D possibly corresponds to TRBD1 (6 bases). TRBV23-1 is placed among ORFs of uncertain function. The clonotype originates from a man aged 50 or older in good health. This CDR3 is CASSQGRGMKSNQPQHF. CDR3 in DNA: TGCGCCAGCAGTCAGGGCAGGGGCATGAAAAGCAATCAGCCCCAGCATTTT.